These 31 T cell receptor beta chains originate from one sample sequenced in a study of blood T cell repertoires in COVID-19. Here immunoSEQ multiplex PCR was the method, and the copy in TCRdb shows in-frame clones only, minus some. The data hold about 260,000 clones, with over 70% observed a single time. Source material: peripheral blood. The receptors were sampled from a woman between 65 and 79 years old with COVID-19, enrolled during active disease.

The chain combines TRBV3-1 (or the pseudogene TRBV3-2) with TRBJ2-7; 14 nucleotides match TRBD2. The CDR3 loop spans 15 amino acids. Germline CDR1 reads LGHDT; CDR2 reads YNNKEL (reference sequence). Unmatched junction bases numbered 6, after V lost 4 bases and J lost 7 bases. The CDR3 here is CASSPGLAGVWEQYF. DNA of the CDR3: TGTGCCAGCAGCCCGGGACTAGCGGGAGTATGGGAGCAGTACTTC.

The CDR3 here is CATSRGGRGLGGYTF. CDR3 bases: TGTGCCACCAGCAGAGGTGGCAGGGGCCTCGGTGGCTACACCTTC. The chain recombines TRBV15 with TRBJ1-2; D is perhaps TRBD1 (6 bases). The CDR3 runs 15 residues. Deletions cut 1 base from V and 7 bases from J, with 16 bases between. Germline lookup yields CDR1 LNHNV and CDR2 YYDKDF (reference sequence).

V and J are TRBV19 and TRBJ2-5, with D possibly matching TRBD2 (6 bases). This CDR3 comprises 14 residues. Germline CDR1 is LNHDA and CDR2 is SQIVND (reference sequence). The V and J ends lost 1 base and 4 bases respectively, with 10 bases between them. The CDR3 DNA follows: TGTGCCAGTAGTATAGCGGGAGTAGGAGAGACCCAGTACTTC. Amino acids: CASSIAGVGETQYF.

J is TRBJ1-1 and V is TRBV7-8; 7 bases are a match to TRBD1. The CDR3 is 15 residues long. V was clipped by 5 bases and J by 4 bases; unmatched bases: 10. The germline V gene encodes CDR1 SGHVS and CDR2 FQNEAQ. The DNA for the CDR3 is TGTGCCAGCAGCAGGAAGACAGGGTGGACCACTGAAGCTTTCTTT. The encoded protein is CASSRKTGWTTEAFF.

This chain links TRBV15 with TRBJ1-3; D call uncertain. Germline V gene sequence: CDR1 LNHNV, CDR2 YYDKDF (reference sequence). CDR3 length: 16 residues. V was cut by 5 bases and J by 0 bases, with 14 bases left in between. The CDR3 loop reads CATSLRLGSSGNTIYF. The CDR3, as DNA: TGTGCCACCAGCCTACGGTTGGGCAGCTCTGGAAACACCATATATTTT.

This clone has just one count. The chain has TRBV5-1 and TRBJ2-7; a possible D gene is TRBD1 (5 bases). Germline CDR1 reads SGHRS; CDR2 reads YFSETQ. The CDR3 consists of 13 residues. The ends were cut back, 1 base at V and 1 base at J, with 6 bases in the middle. The DNA for the CDR3 is TGCGCCAGCAGCTTGAGGGGATCCTACGAGCAGTACTTC. It translates to CASSLRGSYEQYF.

This chain connects TRBV19 to TRBJ2-7; a weak D match, TRBD1 (6 bases). CDR1 is LNHDA, CDR2 SQIVND, per germline (reference sequence). The V end was cut by 4 bases, the J end by 1 base, with 14 bases between. The CDR3 contains 15 residues. The CDR3 region is CASSRSSGVSYEQYF. CDR3 DNA: TGTGCCAGTAGTAGGTCCTCAGGGGTATCCTACGAGCAGTACTTC.

The V call is TRBV28, the J call TRBJ1-1, with D maybe TRBD1 (6 bases). Trimming stripped 8 bases from V and 6 bases from J, with 13 bases between. The CDR3 extends over 12 amino acids. Germline V gene data show CDR1 as MDHEN and CDR2 as SYDVKM. CDR3 nucleotide sequence: TGTGCCAGCGGGGGGGGCGCTTCTGAAGCTTTCTTT. It is translated as CASGGGASEAFF.

The rearrangement joins TRBV7-3 to TRBJ2-5, with D possibly matching TRBD1 (5 bases). In germline, CDR1 is SGHTA, CDR2 FQGTGA. Trimming took off 2 bases at V and 0 bases at J, with 10 bases between the two ends. This CDR3 contains 15 residues. Written as DNA, the CDR3 is TGTGCCAGCAGCTTAGGAAGGGGCTACCAAGAGACCCAGTACTTC. The encoded protein is CASSLGRGYQETQYF.

The J gene is TRBJ1-5, the V gene TRBV6-5; weak D call: TRBD1 (5 bases). CDR1 and CDR2 (germline): MNHEY, SVGAGI. CDR3 length equals 12 residues. CDR3 DNA: TGTGTCCGGGGGGGTGGCAATCAGCCCCAGCATTTT. This translates into CVRGGGNQPQHF.

This clone was counted once. The V gene is TRBV20-1, the J gene TRBJ1-5; 7 nucleotides match TRBD1. This CDR3 is built from 15 residues. V lost 3 bases and J lost 0; bases outside the gene matches: 5. CDR1 is DFQATT and CDR2 is SNEGSKA in the germline V gene (reference sequence). The CDR3: CSASQQGYSNQPQHF. The CDR3 DNA follows: TGCAGTGCTAGTCAACAGGGGTATAGCAATCAGCCCCAGCATTTT.

The chain uses TRBV11-2 and TRBJ2-4; D not certain. Trimming stripped 5 bases from V and 0 bases from J, with 8 bases between. Germline CDR1 SGHAT, CDR2 FQNNGV. This CDR3 contains 14 residues. This chain's CDR3 is CASSAFLAKNIQYF. In nucleotides, the CDR3 is TGTGCCAGCAGCGCGTTCCTAGCCAAAAACATTCAGTACTTC. The full variable domain, rest sourced from reference TRBV11-2 and TRBJ2-4, is EAGVAQSPRYKIIEKRQSVAFWCNPISGHATLYWYQQILGQGPKLLIQFQNNGVVDDSQLPKDRFSAERLKGVDSTLKIQPAKLEDSAVYLCASSAFLAKNIQYFGAGTRLSVL.

The CDR3: CASSTLNRVDTEAFF. DNA of the CDR3: TGTGCCAGCAGTACCCTTAACAGGGTAGACACTGAAGCTTTCTTT. The genes are TRBV6-5 and TRBJ1-1; D perhaps matches TRBD1 (6 bases). The CDR3 has 15 amino acids. V was pared by 5 bases and J by 3 bases, with 16 bases between. Germline V CDR1 and CDR2: MNHEY, SVGAGI.

The chain uses TRBV7-2 and TRBJ2-3, with 10 bases lining up with TRBD2. Germline V gene sequence: CDR1 SGHTA, CDR2 FQGNSA. The V gene end was trimmed by 4 bases and the J gene end by 1 base; junction bases not matched to a gene: 11. CDR3 length: 18 residues. The CDR3 is CASSSYPTSGPRTDTQYF. In nucleotides, the CDR3 is TGTGCCAGCAGCTCATACCCGACTAGCGGGCCGCGCACAGATACGCAGTATTTT.

The chain carries TRBV28 and TRBJ1-5, with TRBD1 as a possible D gene (5 bases). Trimming cost V 9 bases and J 4 bases, with 13 bases left between them. CDR1 and CDR2 (germline): MDHEN, SYDVKM. CDR3 length: 13 amino acids. CDR3 coding DNA: TGTGCCAGTCACTGGGGCAGAAATCAGCCCCAGCATTTT. Protein sequence: CASHWGRNQPQHF.

The V gene is TRBV9, the J gene TRBJ1-6, with 8 nucleotides matching TRBD1. V gave up 4 bases and J gave up 7 bases; unmatched junction bases: 10. The CDR3 runs to 16 residues. Germline V gene sequence: CDR1 SGDLS, CDR2 YYNGEE. Here the CDR3 reads CASSPGQGPSNSPLHF. In nucleotides, the CDR3 is TGTGCCAGCAGCCCCGGACAGGGTCCTTCGAATTCACCCCTCCACTTT.

This sequence joins TRBV3-1 (or the pseudogene TRBV3-2) and TRBJ2-3, with unresolved D. V was trimmed by 0 bases and J by 1 base, leaving 11 bases between them. Germline V lookup: CDR1 LGHDT, CDR2 YNNKEL (reference sequence). This CDR3 is 16 amino acids long. CDR3 DNA: TGTGCCAGCAGCCAAGATCTTCCTTCCGGCACAGATACGCAGTATTTT. Its translation: CASSQDLPSGTDTQYF.

V is TRBV7-3 and J is TRBJ1-1; no definite D call. The length of the CDR3 is 15 residues. V was trimmed by 1 base and J by 1 base, leaving 10 bases between them. Germline assignment: CDR1 SGHTA and CDR2 FQGTGA. The CDR3 sequence is CASSLRLAGNTEAFF. The CDR3 DNA follows: TGTGCCAGCAGCTTAAGGCTCGCTGGGAACACTGAAGCTTTCTTT.

This rearrangement joins TRBV4-3 to TRBJ2-7, with D unclear. Trimming took off 1 base at V and 2 bases at J, with 6 bases between the two ends. CDR3 length equals 13 residues. Germline CDR1 and CDR2: LGHNA and YSLEER. The CDR3 loop is CASSQARTYEQYF. CDR3 nucleotide sequence: TGCGCCAGCAGCCAAGCTAGGACCTACGAGCAGTACTTC.

V gene TRBV7-9 combines with J gene TRBJ1-1; unclear D gene. This CDR3 comprises 12 residues. With 4 bases removed from V and 6 bases from J, the gap between germline ends came to 9 bases. Germline CDR1 reads SEHNR; CDR2 reads FQNEAQ (reference sequence). Here the CDR3 DNA reads TGTGCCAGCAGCTCCATCCCGGCTGAAGCTTTCTTT. Protein product: CASSSIPAEAFF.

In the case of this clone: Different DNA sequences within this sample yield the same CDR3. The chain combines TRBV30 with TRBJ2-5; 7 bases match TRBD1. With 0 bases clipped from V and 5 bases from J, the junction kept 3 bases outside the gene matches. This CDR3 has 13 residues. Per germline, CDR1 GTSNPN and CDR2 SVGIG (reference sequence). CDR3 sequence: CAWSVGGTETQYF. In DNA, the CDR3 is TGTGCCTGGAGTGTAGGGGGCACGGAGACCCAGTACTTC.

The CDR3 region has the DNA TGTGCCAGCAGCGTAGACAACGAGTCCGGGGAGACCCAGTACTTC. This gives the protein CASSVDNESGETQYF. The chain joins TRBV9 to TRBJ2-5; D gene unclear. This CDR3 comprises 15 residues. The V gene lost 0 bases and the J gene lost 5 bases, with 14 bases spanning the gap. Germline V gene data show CDR1 as SGDLS and CDR2 as YYNGEE.

Only one count was recorded for this clone. The chain uses TRBV9 and TRBJ1-2, with 8 nucleotides matching TRBD1. Germline V gene sequence: CDR1 SGDLS, CDR2 YYNGEE. The J segment lost 6 bases and the V segment lost 7 bases, leaving 5 bases of the junction unmatched. This CDR3 has 12 amino acids. The CDR3 DNA is TGTGCCAGCGGAAAACAGGGGGATGGCTACACCTTC. The encoded protein is CASGKQGDGYTF.

The V gene is TRBV9, the J gene TRBJ1-4; unclear D gene. The ends were cut back, 3 bases at V and 7 bases at J, with 13 bases in the middle. There are 14 residues in the CDR3. Germline CDR1 and CDR2: SGDLS and YYNGEE. CDR3: CASSGSQLSEKLFF. The CDR3 DNA reads TGTGCCAGCAGCGGGTCACAGCTTAGTGAAAAACTGTTTTTT. Combining the CDR3 with reference TRBV9 and TRBJ1-4 gives the whole variable domain DSGVTQTPKHLITATGQRVTLRCSPRSGDLSVYWYQQSLDQGLQFLIQYYNGEERAKGNILERFSAQQFPDLHSELNLSSLELGDSALYFCASSGSQLSEKLFFGSGTQLSVL.

V usage is TRBV30 and J usage is TRBJ2-4; 8 nucleotides agree with TRBD1. The CDR3 contains 14 residues. Germline V gene sequence: CDR1 GTSNPN, CDR2 SVGIG (reference sequence). The junction had 8 bases not matched to a gene; V was cut back by 2 bases and J by 8 bases. CDR3 coding DNA: TGTGCCTGGAGTCGGACGGACAGGGCGGACATTCAGTACTTC. Translating gives CAWSRTDRADIQYF. Supplemented by reference TRBV30 and TRBJ2-4, the full variable domain reads SQTIHQWPATLVQPVGSPLSLECTVEGTSNPNLYWYRQAAGRGLQLLFYSVGIGQISSEVPQNLSASRPQDRQFILSSKKLLLSDSGFYLCAWSRTDRADIQYFGAGTRLSVL.

This clone was seen only a few times. This chain links TRBV2 with TRBJ1-5; D is possibly TRBD1 (6 bases). The V end lost 2 bases, the J end lost 3 bases, and 14 bases lay between the germline ends. This CDR3 is built from 16 residues. Germline values: CDR1 SNHLY, CDR2 FYNNEI. The chain's CDR3 is CASSEQGHWNNQPQHF. For the CDR3, the DNA is TGTGCCAGCAGTGAACAGGGACACTGGAACAATCAGCCCCAGCATTTT.

CDR3 residues: CASSAAGTRAYNEQFF. DNA of the CDR3: TGTGCCAGCAGCGCAGCTGGGACTAGGGCCTACAATGAGCAGTTCTTC. The chain employs TRBV4-2 and TRBJ2-1, with 8 bases aligning to TRBD2. The ends lost 5 bases at V and 2 bases at J; junction bases unmatched: 8. Germline CDR1 reads LGHNA; CDR2 reads YNFKEQ. This CDR3 region has 16 residues.

The V gene is TRBV7-9, the J gene TRBJ2-2; possible D gene TRBD1, 6 bases. CDR3 size: 13 residues. CDR1 and CDR2 (germline): SEHNR, FQNEAQ (reference sequence). The germline V and J ends were trimmed by 7 bases and 7 bases, with 13 bases remaining between them. CDR3 sequence: CASKQGVGGELFF. CDR3 nucleotides: TGTGCCAGCAAACAGGGAGTGGGCGGGGAGCTGTTTTTT.

In nucleotides, the CDR3 is TGTGCCAGCAGTTTGACAGCGACCGCTGAAGCTTTCTTT. Its translation is CASSLTATAEAFF. The rearrangement uses TRBV28 and TRBJ1-1, with a possible D match to TRBD1 (5 bases). The germline gives CDR1 MDHEN, CDR2 SYDVKM. The CDR3 extends over 13 amino acids. V was cut by 3 bases and J by 6 bases, with 11 bases left in between.

The chain joins TRBV5-6 to TRBJ1-2; 8 nucleotides align to TRBD1. CDR1 and CDR2 (germline): SGHDT, YYEEEE. V lost 0 bases, J lost 7 bases, and 5 bases stayed unmatched. CDR3 length equals 14 residues. CDR3 coding DNA: TGTGCCAGCAGCTTGGACCAGGGGGCGCGTGGCTACACCTTC. It specifies CASSLDQGARGYTF.

V and J are TRBV6-6 and TRBJ2-7, with 9 bases matching TRBD1. There are 14 residues in the CDR3. The V gene's germline CDR1 is MNHNY and CDR2 SVGAGI (reference sequence). J was trimmed by 4 bases and V by 6 bases; bases with no gene match: 7. CDR3: CASRPGQGDYEQYF. The CDR3 nucleotides are TGTGCCAGCAGACCGGGACAGGGAGATTACGAGCAGTACTTC.